The sequence of this T cell receptor (beta chain) was determined in a study of vaccination and CD4 T cells after COVID-19. Germline loops: CDR1 MNHNS, CDR2 SASEGT. CDR3 length equals 13 residues. The Oncomine TCR Beta short-read assay was what sequenced the DNA obtained from cultured CD4+ T cells. From the PCR reads, TCRdb called clonotypes with MiXCR, one entry per CDR3 protein. The table records 20,000 to 30,000 distinct CDR3 sequences, 36% of them present only once. This clonotype was counted only a few times. Its cognate antigen is unknown. A read error may produce the germline difference seen at one junction end. Documented time point: late sampling 161 to 241 days after vaccination in a few convalescent patients. Treatment noted: roughly 11-day PBMC culture with coronavirus spike peptide pools or control peptides (ViraFEST assay).

The sequenced sample was CD4+ T cells from blood, cultured in vitro, obtained about 7 months after SARS-CoV-2 vaccination. This receptor was obtained from a human donor who had recovered from COVID-19. V and J are TRBV6-1 and TRBJ2-1, with D unresolved. CDR3 sequence (DNA): TGTGCCAGCAGACCCCAGGTGGTGGACGAGCAGTTCTTT. It specifies CASRPQVVDEQFF.